This record looks at one TCR beta chain sequence and its context. Its recognized antigen is unknown. Per-nucleotide qualities are absent, and no much larger clonotype sits a single base away. The CDR3 runs 15 amino acids, cysteine and phenylalanine included. The entry retains the CDR3 DNA only, 45 bases that are in frame from base 1. Compared with germline, V lacks 5 bases and J lacks 1 base; bases without a gene match: 10. CDR1 and CDR2 are read off the germline V gene (reference sequence) as GTSNPN and SVGIG. This sample was included in a study of blood T cell repertoires in COVID-19 (dated by TCRdb to 2018 to 2021). With respect to the entire study: Collaborator samples came from the United States, Italy and Spain and covered acute and convalescent phases of COVID-19. The prospective study material was composed of cDNA or gDNA derived from T cells, B-cell-depleted T cells, or PBMCs. Deeply sampled blood TCRbeta repertoires from subjects exposed to, actively infected with, or recovered from COVID-19 were included in the dataset. The repertoires were released in a freely available public database meant as a resource for research on the immune response to SARS-CoV-2. The samples were drawn from two sources: the first 160 participants of the ongoing ImmuneRACE study, and fewer than 1,500 subjects contributed by 6 global collaborators. Nearly every sample came with metadata listing a de-identified subject ID, COVID-19 status, age in years and sex. Where HLA class I and class II types were available, the types were taken from metadata supplied by the sample provider, not from assay-based typing. General findings and caveats noted by the study authors: The amount of clinical and demographic metadata varied by source and participant and was provided uncurated.

Whole blood was collected in K2EDTA tubes by collaborating institutions according to the institutions' own protocols. For TCRbeta analysis, collaborators shipped samples as frozen whole blood, isolated PBMCs, or DNA extracted from either of those sample types. TCRbeta CDR3 regions were amplified from genomic DNA using the immunoSEQ Assay, a bias-controlled multiplex PCR. As for how the authors treated the data: The number of nucleated cells in each sample was estimated by amplification of reference gene primers within the assay. To quantify the absolute abundance of each unique TCRbeta CDR3 rearrangement, sequence reads were collapsed and filtered. For each sample, productive Simpson clonality was calculated as the square root of Simpson's diversity index across productive rearrangements. This immuneACCESS table, as held by TCRdb, lists in-frame sequences with V and J called but not all clones. Of the missing ones, under half trace to an unresolved V gene in checked studies; the others have no known cause. That table furnishes V, J and clone size, whereas the DNA furnished D and trimming. The table for this sample lists under 350,000 clones; around 89% of them were counted only once. The biggest ten clones account for approximately 4.6% of the sample.

The sequence links TRBV30 to TRBJ1-1; TRBD1 agrees with 7 junctional bases. The specimen sequenced was peripheral blood. This sequence was found in a man in his forties with acute or convalescent COVID-19. The bases are TGTGCCTGGCAGAACATTGGACAGGCGAACACTGAAGCTTTCTTT. This sequence encodes CAWQNIGQANTEAFF.